A selection of T cell receptor beta chains follows, all from one sample in a study of cytomegalovirus exposure and HLA in healthy donors. Some clones are missing from TCRdb's copy, which holds only in-frame ones; the method was immunoSEQ multiplex PCR. The sample data list more than 100,000 clones. Input material: PBMCs. All receptors derive from a woman aged 40 to 50 in good health and CMV-seronegative. Both conserved end residues are part of each CDR3. The D gene is left open where the match is weak.

V,J,D,DNA,CDR3
TRBV18,TRBJ1-1,.,TGTGCCAGCTCACCCCCGCGGCAGCCCGACACTGAAGCTTTCTTT,CASSPPRQPDTEAFF
TRBV4-3,TRBJ2-7,TRBD2,TGCGCCAGCAGCCAGCTCCGCGAAGCGGGGGCCTTTTACGAGCAGTACTTC,CASSQLREAGAFYEQYF
TRBV7-9,TRBJ1-5,.,TGTGCCAGCAGCCTACCGGACAGATCTCAGCCCCAGCATTTT,CASSLPDRSQPQHF
TRBV29-1,TRBJ2-3,TRBD2,TGCAGCGTTGTACTAGCGGGGGGGTATACGCAGTATTTT,CSVVLAGGYTQYF
TRBV9,TRBJ1-2,.,TGTGCCAGCAGCGTAGGGGAGTATGGCTACACCTTC,CASSVGEYGYTF
TRBV5-1,TRBJ2-5,TRBD2,TGCGCCAGCAGCTTGGCCGGGGGTAGCGGGGGGTCCGGAAAGACCCAGTACTTC,CASSLAGGSGGSGKTQYF
TRBV6-4,TRBJ2-5,.,TGTGCCAGCACTATACGTGGGGCAGGCCAAGAGACCCAGTACTTC,CASTIRGAGQETQYF
TRBV13,TRBJ1-5,TRBD1,TGTGCCAGCAGCAAAGGGACAGGGCGGCATCAGCCCCAGCATTTT,CASSKGTGRHQPQHF
TRBV7-2,TRBJ2-7,.,TGTGCCAGCAGCTCATTAGGGGCCGCGGAAGAGCAGTACTTC,CASSSLGAAEEQYF
TRBV18,TRBJ1-2,.,TGTGCCAGCTCACTCGATGGAGACGATGGCTACACCTTC,CASSLDGDDGYTF
TRBV7-8,TRBJ1-1,TRBD1,TGTGCCAGCAGCCTGGGGACAGTTAACACTGAAGCTTTCTTT,CASSLGTVNTEAFF
TRBV7-2,TRBJ1-2,.,TGTGCCAGCAGCTTAAACGGGAGGGACGGCTACACCTTC,CASSLNGRDGYTF
TRBV7-2,TRBJ1-1,TRBD1,TGTGCCAGCAGCCTCCGTTCGGGGACAGGGAATTTGAACACTGAAGCTTTCTTT,CASSLRSGTGNLNTEAFF
TRBV7-2,TRBJ1-3,.,TGTGCCAGCCGGGAGGGGCACTCTGGAAACACCATATATTTT,CASREGHSGNTIYF
TRBV5-6,TRBJ2-1,TRBD1,TGTGCCAGCAGCTTGTTTCAGGGGGCTAATTACAATGAGCAGTTCTTC,CASSLFQGANYNEQFF
TRBV7-9,TRBJ2-5,.,TGTGCCAGCAGCTCATCCGCCGATGGAGGGACCCAGTACTTC,CASSSSADGGTQYF
TRBV6-5,TRBJ2-2,.,TGTGCCAGCAGTAGGGGGAGTGGCACCGGGGAGCTGTTTTTT,CASSRGSGTGELFF
TRBV7-9,TRBJ2-3,.,TGTGCCAGCAGCGCCATGGGGTTGGCAGGGAGGAGCACAGATACGCAGTATTTT,CASSAMGLAGRSTDTQYF
TRBV19,TRBJ1-5,.,TGTGCCAGTAGGGATGGACAGCTCGGTTGGTCCCAGCATTTT,CASRDGQLGWSQHF
TRBV15,TRBJ2-1,.,TGTGCCACCAGCAGAGATCGGAATAGCGCGGTCCTACGCAATGAGCAGTTCTTC,CATSRDRNSAVLRNEQFF
TRBV7-3,TRBJ1-5,.,TGTGCCAGCAGCACCGGACGGGGTTTCAATCAGCCCCAGCATTTT,CASSTGRGFNQPQHF
TRBV6-5,TRBJ1-2,TRBD1,TGTGCCAGCAGTTACAACCCACAGGGGTCGGGCTATGGCTACACCTTC,CASSYNPQGSGYGYTF
TRBV4-2,TRBJ1-3,TRBD1,TGTGCCAGCAGCCAATCCAGACAGGGGGGGATTGGAAACACCATATATTTT,CASSQSRQGGIGNTIYF
TRBV2,TRBJ1-1,TRBD1,TGTGCCAGCAGCCCCCAGGGGGGCATTCTTGGAGCTTTCTTT,CASSPQGGILGAFF
TRBV14,TRBJ1-2,.,TGTGCCAGCAGCTCCTGGACAGCTAACTATGGCTACACCTTC,CASSSWTANYGYTF
TRBV10-3,TRBJ2-5,.,TGTGCCACCTTCCCCGGGACAGCGGGCGAGACCCAGTACTTC,CATFPGTAGETQYF
TRBV11-3,TRBJ2-1,TRBD2,TGTGCCAGCAGCTTAGTCGGGGGGGCGGACAATGAGCAGTTCTTC,CASSLVGGADNEQFF
TRBV27,TRBJ1-5,.,TGTGCCAGCAGTTTATCGTCGGGGGGGAGTCAGCCCCAGCATTTT,CASSLSSGGSQPQHF
TRBV5-4,TRBJ1-2,.,TGTGCCAGCAGCCTGAACAGGGAAGGGTATGGCTACACCTTC,CASSLNREGYGYTF
TRBV19,TRBJ1-5,.,TGTGCCAGTAGTTCCGGACACAGTGGACCTAACAATCAGCCCCAGCATTTT,CASSSGHSGPNNQPQHF
TRBV28,TRBJ1-5,.,TGTGCCAGCCAGAATCCCGGACAGCAGAGCAATCAGCCCCAGCATTTT,CASQNPGQQSNQPQHF
TRBV7-9,TRBJ2-7,.,TGTGCCAGCAGCTTGGCAGGGTCCTACGAGCAGTACTTC,CASSLAGSYEQYF
TRBV28,TRBJ1-3,.,TGTGCCTGGGGGCCCCGGGACGAAACTGGAAACACCATATATTTT,CAWGPRDETGNTIYF
TRBV11-2,TRBJ2-7,TRBD2,TGTGCCAGCAGCTTAGTAGGGAGGGGCGAGCAGTACTTC,CASSLVGRGEQYF
TRBV5-6,TRBJ1-1,TRBD1,TGTGCCAGCAGCTTAAGGACAGGAGTGTTGAACACTGAAGCTTTCTTT,CASSLRTGVLNTEAFF
TRBV7-3,TRBJ2-6,TRBD2,TGTGCCAGCAGCTTAAGAGCTCTAGCGGGGGCCGGGGCCAACGTCCTGACTTTC,CASSLRALAGAGANVLTF
TRBV7-8,TRBJ1-1,.,TGTGCCAGCAGCTTATCAGTGAACACTGAAGCTTTCTTT,CASSLSVNTEAFF
TRBV7-9,TRBJ1-6,TRBD1,TGTGCCAGCAGCTTTCAGACAGGGGTCAGGTCACCCCTCCACTTT,CASSFQTGVRSPLHF
TRBV19,TRBJ1-6,TRBD1,TGTGCCAGTAGTTCAGGACAGGGGGAACAGGCACCCCTCCACTTT,CASSSGQGEQAPLHF
TRBV5-1,TRBJ1-3,.,TGCGCCAGCAGCATTAGGTGGGGGGTCTCTGGAAACACCATATATTTT,CASSIRWGVSGNTIYF
TRBV5-1,TRBJ1-2,.,TGCGCCAGCAGCTCGACACCGGGAGCGTCGTATGGCTACACCTTC,CASSSTPGASYGYTF
TRBV28,TRBJ1-2,.,TGTGCCAGCAGTCAAAACTATGGCTACACCTTC,CASSQNYGYTF
TRBV7-2,TRBJ1-6,TRBD1,TGTGCCAGCAGCTTGACAGGGTTCGGTTCACCCCTCCACTTT,CASSLTGFGSPLHF
TRBV18,TRBJ1-6,TRBD1,TGTGCCAGCTCACCTGGACAGGGGAGAAATTCACCCCTCCACTTT,CASSPGQGRNSPLHF
TRBV5-1,TRBJ1-6,.,TGCGCCAGCAGCTCCCTTGCGGGGAGGGATTCACCCCTCCACTTT,CASSSLAGRDSPLHF
TRBV13,TRBJ1-6,.,TGTGCCAGCAGCAGTGCCCTAAACTCCTATAATTCACCCCTCCACTTT,CASSSALNSYNSPLHF
TRBV5-5,TRBJ1-4,TRBD1,TGTGCCAGCAGCCTCCGGGACAGGGGGCTTGAAAAACTGTTTTTT,CASSLRDRGLEKLFF
TRBV9,TRBJ2-7,.,TGTGCCAGCAGCGTATATAGGGAACCTGTGGGAGGAGAGCAGTACTTC,CASSVYREPVGGEQYF
TRBV5-5,TRBJ1-5,TRBD1,TGTGCCAGCAGCTTGTATCCGGGAGAACAGGGGGCGCCTGGTCAGCCCCAGCATTTT,CASSLYPGEQGAPGQPQHF
TRBV11-3,TRBJ1-3,.,TGTGCCAGCAGCTTGACCGGAGACACCATATATTTT,CASSLTGDTIYF
TRBV9,TRBJ2-2,.,TGTGCCAGCAGTCCTGGGGGGGCGCGCACCGGGGAGCTGTTTTTT,CASSPGGARTGELFF
TRBV7-2,TRBJ2-2,TRBD1,TGTGCCAGCAGCCTACGGACAGGGAACACCGGGGAGCTGTTTTTT,CASSLRTGNTGELFF
TRBV7-2,TRBJ2-5,TRBD1,TGTGCCAGCAGCCTGAGACAGGGGGCGGGGGAGACCCAGTACTTC,CASSLRQGAGETQYF
TRBV7-7,TRBJ2-5,.,TGTGCTGTCGGGCCAGGGGCAGGGGAGACCCAGTACTTC,CAVGPGAGETQYF